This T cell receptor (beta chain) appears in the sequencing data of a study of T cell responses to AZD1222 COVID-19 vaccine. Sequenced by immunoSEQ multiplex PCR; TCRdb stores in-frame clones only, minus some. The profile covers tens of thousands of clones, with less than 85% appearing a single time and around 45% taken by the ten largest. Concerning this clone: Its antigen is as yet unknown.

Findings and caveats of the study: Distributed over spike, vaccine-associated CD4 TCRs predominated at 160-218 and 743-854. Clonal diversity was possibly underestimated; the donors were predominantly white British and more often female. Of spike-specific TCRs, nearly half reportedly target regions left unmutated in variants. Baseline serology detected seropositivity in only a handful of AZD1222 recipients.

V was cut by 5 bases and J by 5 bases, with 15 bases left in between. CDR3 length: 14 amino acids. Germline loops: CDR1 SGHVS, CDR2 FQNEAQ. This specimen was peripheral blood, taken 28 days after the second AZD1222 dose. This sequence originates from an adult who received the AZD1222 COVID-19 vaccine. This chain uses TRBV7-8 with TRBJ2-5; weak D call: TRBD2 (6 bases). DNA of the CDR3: TGTGCCAGCAGCCCCCTCTTGGGGGGTGAGACCCAGTACTTC. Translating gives CASSPLLGGETQYF.